Listed below are T cell receptor beta chains from one sample, sequenced in a study of blood T cell repertoires in COVID-19. Assay used: immunoSEQ multiplex PCR; TCRdb lists only in-frame clones, some missing. The top ten clones hold around 2.7% of a sample with about 150,000 clones, roughly 80% of them seen once. Sequencing was performed on peripheral blood. The receptor set was obtained from an elderly woman with acute or convalescent COVID-19. Both conserved end residues are part of each CDR3. Each record gives: V gene, J gene, D gene, clone size, CDR3 protein, CDR3 DNA. The D gene is left open where the match is weak. Clone sizes are given selectively: once, few, many, or a class where the clone is expanded.

V gene: TRBV6-2/TRBV6-3; J gene: TRBJ1-4; D gene: TRBD1; clone size: -; CDR3 protein: CASSPLRGQEVGQEKLFF; CDR3 DNA: TGTGCCAGCAGCCCTTTACGAGGACAGGAGGTCGGACAAGAAAAACTGTTTTTT
V gene: TRBV2; J gene: TRBJ2-5; D gene: -; clone size: -; CDR3 protein: CASGVRRETQYF; CDR3 DNA: TGTGCCAGCGGAGTACGTCGAGAGACCCAGTACTTC
V gene: TRBV5-1; J gene: TRBJ1-2; D gene: TRBD1; clone size: -; CDR3 protein: CASSTGVRANYGYTF; CDR3 DNA: TGCGCCAGCAGCACAGGGGTGAGAGCTAACTATGGCTACACCTTC
V gene: TRBV5-1; J gene: TRBJ2-1; D gene: TRBD2; clone size: -; CDR3 protein: CASSPGGPPYEQFF; CDR3 DNA: TGCGCCAGCAGCCCGGGGGGGCCCCCATACGAGCAGTTCTTC
V gene: TRBV19; J gene: TRBJ2-5; D gene: TRBD2; clone size: -; CDR3 protein: CASSGLAGRETQYF; CDR3 DNA: TGTGCCAGTAGTGGGCTAGCGGGGCGAGAGACCCAGTACTTC
V gene: TRBV5-4; J gene: TRBJ1-2; D gene: TRBD1; clone size: -; CDR3 protein: CASSAPPQGAYGYTF; CDR3 DNA: TGTGCCAGCAGCGCCCCCCCGCAGGGGGCCTATGGCTACACCTTC
V gene: TRBV19; J gene: TRBJ1-2; D gene: -; clone size: -; CDR3 protein: CASRNQNYGYTF; CDR3 DNA: TGTGCCAGTAGAAACCAGAACTATGGCTACACCTTC
V gene: TRBV11-2; J gene: TRBJ1-4; D gene: TRBD1; clone size: -; CDR3 protein: CASSLSGGNEKLFF; CDR3 DNA: TGTGCCAGCAGCTTATCAGGGGGCAATGAAAAACTGTTTTTT
V gene: TRBV29-1; J gene: TRBJ1-2; D gene: -; clone size: few; CDR3 protein: CSVDTTGSNYGYTF; CDR3 DNA: TGCAGCGTAGATACGACAGGTTCTAACTATGGCTACACCTTC
V gene: TRBV6-2/TRBV6-3; J gene: TRBJ1-1; D gene: TRBD1; clone size: -; CDR3 protein: CASSYRQGRTEAFF; CDR3 DNA: TGTGCCAGCAGTTACCGACAGGGTAGAACTGAAGCTTTCTTT
V gene: TRBV5-1; J gene: TRBJ2-3; D gene: -; clone size: -; CDR3 protein: CASSPDGRGAVKGLASTDTQYF; CDR3 DNA: TGCGCCAGCAGCCCGGACGGTAGGGGTGCCGTAAAGGGCCTCGCGTCTACAGATACGCAGTATTTT
V gene: TRBV19; J gene: TRBJ1-2; D gene: -; clone size: -; CDR3 protein: CASSIPRYGYTF; CDR3 DNA: TGTGCCAGTAGTATCCCCAGATATGGCTACACCTTC
V gene: TRBV6-2/TRBV6-3; J gene: TRBJ1-5; D gene: TRBD1; clone size: once; CDR3 protein: CASSSPDRGNQPQHF; CDR3 DNA: TGTGCCAGCAGTTCCCCGGACAGGGGGAATCAGCCCCAGCATTTT
V gene: TRBV7-8; J gene: TRBJ2-7; D gene: TRBD1; clone size: once; CDR3 protein: CASSQRQGSYEQYF; CDR3 DNA: TGTGCCAGCAGCCAACGACAGGGGAGCTACGAGCAGTACTTC
V gene: TRBV4-1; J gene: TRBJ1-2; D gene: -; clone size: -; CDR3 protein: CASSHANPTGNYGYTF; CDR3 DNA: TGCGCCAGCAGCCACGCAAACCCGACGGGTAACTATGGCTACACCTTC
V gene: TRBV11-3; J gene: TRBJ2-7; D gene: TRBD1; clone size: -; CDR3 protein: CASSLNQGETYEQYF; CDR3 DNA: TGTGCCAGCAGCTTAAACCAGGGGGAAACCTACGAGCAGTACTTC
V gene: TRBV9; J gene: TRBJ2-2; D gene: TRBD2; clone size: once; CDR3 protein: CASSSSLGGFPGELFF; CDR3 DNA: TGTGCCAGCAGCTCGTCTTTGGGGGGGTTCCCCGGGGAGCTGTTTTTT
V gene: TRBV27; J gene: TRBJ1-5; D gene: TRBD1; clone size: few; CDR3 protein: CASSLSGTDQPQHF; CDR3 DNA: TGTGCCAGCAGTCTCTCCGGGACAGATCAGCCCCAGCATTTT
V gene: TRBV12-3/TRBV12-4; J gene: TRBJ1-5; D gene: -; clone size: -; CDR3 protein: CASSPAWNQPQHF; CDR3 DNA: TGTGCCAGCAGCCCTGCGTGGAATCAGCCCCAGCATTTT
V gene: TRBV5-1; J gene: TRBJ2-2; D gene: TRBD2; clone size: once; CDR3 protein: CASSYGLAGGFRNTGELFF; CDR3 DNA: TGCGCCAGCAGCTACGGACTAGCGGGGGGCTTCCGGAACACCGGGGAGCTGTTTTTT
V gene: TRBV9; J gene: TRBJ2-3; D gene: TRBD2; clone size: -; CDR3 protein: CASSAGGGTDTQYF; CDR3 DNA: TGTGCCAGCAGCGCGGGGGGAGGCACAGATACGCAGTATTTT
V gene: TRBV13; J gene: TRBJ1-2; D gene: TRBD1; clone size: -; CDR3 protein: CASRQTGSKSYGYTF; CDR3 DNA: TGTGCCAGCAGACAGACAGGGAGTAAGAGCTATGGCTACACCTTC
V gene: TRBV9; J gene: TRBJ1-6; D gene: TRBD1; clone size: -; CDR3 protein: CASSHDRGDSPLHF; CDR3 DNA: TGTGCCAGCAGCCATGACAGGGGAGACTCACCCCTCCACTTT
V gene: TRBV2; J gene: TRBJ2-5; D gene: TRBD2; clone size: -; CDR3 protein: CASRELGLVTETQYF; CDR3 DNA: TGTGCCAGCAGGGAGCTGGGACTAGTAACGGAGACCCAGTACTTC
V gene: TRBV29-1; J gene: TRBJ2-5; D gene: -; clone size: -; CDR3 protein: CSVTQMYQETQYF; CDR3 DNA: TGCAGCGTGACACAAATGTACCAAGAGACCCAGTACTTC
V gene: TRBV6-5; J gene: TRBJ1-4; D gene: -; clone size: -; CDR3 protein: CAIPTIVNEKLFF; CDR3 DNA: TGTGCCATTCCCACTATAGTAAATGAAAAACTGTTTTTT
V gene: TRBV2; J gene: TRBJ2-7; D gene: TRBD2; clone size: -; CDR3 protein: CASRLAGASYEQYF; CDR3 DNA: TGTGCCAGCAGACTAGCGGGGGCCTCCTACGAGCAGTACTTC
V gene: TRBV25-1; J gene: TRBJ1-1; D gene: -; clone size: -; CDR3 protein: CASIRQGGTEAFF; CDR3 DNA: TGTGCCAGCATTAGGCAGGGAGGCACTGAAGCTTTCTTT
V gene: TRBV4-1; J gene: TRBJ2-1; D gene: -; clone size: -; CDR3 protein: CASSLYGSSYNEQFF; CDR3 DNA: TGCGCCAGCAGCCTGTACGGTAGCTCCTACAATGAGCAGTTCTTC
V gene: TRBV6-5; J gene: TRBJ1-1; D gene: TRBD1; clone size: -; CDR3 protein: CASRTGKDTEAFF; CDR3 DNA: TGTGCCAGCAGGACAGGGAAGGACACTGAAGCTTTCTTT
V gene: TRBV2; J gene: TRBJ1-1; D gene: TRBD1; clone size: -; CDR3 protein: CASRAGGHTEAFF; CDR3 DNA: TGTGCCAGCAGGGCAGGGGGCCACACTGAAGCTTTCTTT
V gene: TRBV29-1; J gene: TRBJ1-1; D gene: TRBD1; clone size: -; CDR3 protein: CSVDNYRGGNTEAFF; CDR3 DNA: TGCAGCGTCGACAACTACAGGGGTGGGAACACTGAAGCTTTCTTT
V gene: TRBV4-3; J gene: TRBJ2-7; D gene: TRBD2; clone size: -; CDR3 protein: CASSQDASGTSSYEQYF; CDR3 DNA: TGCGCCAGCAGCCAAGATGCCAGCGGGACGAGCTCCTACGAGCAGTACTTC
V gene: TRBV5-5; J gene: TRBJ1-6; D gene: -; clone size: -; CDR3 protein: CASSLATHRVGNSPLHF; CDR3 DNA: TGTGCCAGCAGCTTGGCCACCCACAGGGTGGGCAATTCACCCCTCCACTTT
V gene: TRBV27; J gene: TRBJ1-5; D gene: -; clone size: -; CDR3 protein: CASSMDTQGRQPQHF; CDR3 DNA: TGTGCCAGCAGCATGGATACACAGGGTCGTCAGCCCCAGCATTTT
V gene: TRBV3-1/TRBV3-2; J gene: TRBJ1-1; D gene: TRBD1; clone size: -; CDR3 protein: CASSLLSGQGAEAFF; CDR3 DNA: TGTGCCAGCAGCCTACTATCGGGACAGGGGGCTGAAGCTTTCTTT
V gene: TRBV6-5; J gene: TRBJ2-7; D gene: -; clone size: few; CDR3 protein: CASKGWTASYEQYF; CDR3 DNA: TGTGCCAGCAAAGGTTGGACAGCTTCCTACGAGCAGTACTTC
V gene: TRBV7-9; J gene: TRBJ2-1; D gene: TRBD1; clone size: -; CDR3 protein: CASRPGQGSSYNEQFF; CDR3 DNA: TGTGCCAGCAGACCGGGACAGGGGAGTTCCTACAATGAGCAGTTCTTC
V gene: TRBV6-5; J gene: TRBJ2-1; D gene: -; clone size: -; CDR3 protein: CASSFTTILGHNEQFF; CDR3 DNA: TGTGCCAGCAGTTTCACCACTATCCTGGGTCACAATGAGCAGTTCTTC
V gene: TRBV19; J gene: TRBJ2-5; D gene: -; clone size: -; CDR3 protein: CASAEGLGETQYF; CDR3 DNA: TGTGCCAGTGCAGAAGGACTGGGGGAGACCCAGTACTTC